A selection of T cell receptor beta chains follows, all from one sample in a study of T cell repertoires in cytomegalovirus infection. Their antigens remain unidentified. TCRdb called the reads again in MiXCR, with one record for every CDR3 protein. This table holds some 920,000 distinct CDR3 sequences, less than 40% found once. The sample was cultured CD8+ T cells from PBMCs, taken from culture after CMV antigen stimulation. The receptors were gathered from a human donor in good health (CMV status not recorded). Some clones in this sample may be carry-over from other donors' samples. Each CDR3 is given with its conserved first and last residue. Fields, in order: J gene, clone size, V gene, D gene, CDR3 DNA, CDR3 protein. The D gene is left open where the match is weak. Size is stated for part of the rows, as once, few or many counts, or as a class when the clone is expanded.

>TRBJ1-4|.|TRBV5-6|TRBD1
TGTGCCAGCAGCTCCGAGACAGGGGGCGAGGAAAAACTGTTTTTT
CASSSETGGEEKLFF
>TRBJ1-2|few|TRBV7-9|.
TGTGCCAGCAGCCTAGGGGGTCAGGCGAACTATGGCTACACCTTC
CASSLGGQANYGYTF
>TRBJ1-1|few|TRBV6-1|.
TGTGCCAGCAGTGACAGCCCGGACGGCGCGGCTGAAGCTTTCTTT
CASSDSPDGAAEAFF
>TRBJ2-1|.|TRBV7-4|TRBD2
TGTGCCGTACAAATCTCTAGCGGCAACAATGAGCAGTTCTTC
CAVQISSGNNEQFF
>TRBJ1-6|.|TRBV6-5|TRBD1
TGTGCCAGCAGTTACGCATCCTCTAGACAGGGGCCCTCCTATAATTCACCCCTCCACTTT
CASSYASSRQGPSYNSPLHF
>TRBJ2-1|.|TRBV12-3/TRBV12-4|.
TGTGCCAGCAGCAGGGATGGGAACTCCTACAATGAGCAGTTCTTC
CASSRDGNSYNEQFF
>TRBJ2-3|.|TRBV2|.
TGTGCCACCCACGGGGATACGCAGTATTTT
CATHGDTQYF
>TRBJ2-2|many|TRBV7-8|.
TGTGCCAGCAGCTTAGCGAAAGGCCGGAGCGGTAGCGGGGAGCTGTTTTTT
CASSLAKGRSGSGELFF
>TRBJ2-1|.|TRBV9|.
TGTGCCAGCAGCTCCCAAGGGCGGGGGCCCACAGGGGATGAGCAGTTCTTC
CASSSQGRGPTGDEQFF
>TRBJ2-1|many|TRBV7-8|.
TGTGCCAGCAGCTTAGCCGACTTCCCTTGGGGTGAGCAGTTCTTC
CASSLADFPWGEQFF
>TRBJ2-5|.|TRBV4-3|.
TGCGCCAGCAGCCAAAGAAGATGGCGACCGACTTTCGAGGGGGAGACCCAGTACTTC
CASSQRRWRPTFEGETQYF
>TRBJ1-1|.|TRBV25-1|.
TGTGCCAGCAGTGAATCTCGACTGCCGAACACTGAAGCTTTCTTT
CASSESRLPNTEAFF
>TRBJ1-6|.|TRBV7-9|.
TGTGCCAGCAGCTTAGAAAAACCCGATAATAATTCACCCCTCCACTTT
CASSLEKPDNNSPLHF
>TRBJ2-4|.|TRBV27|TRBD2
TGTGCCAGCAGTTCTAGCGGGGGGGCGGAGGTCAAAAACATTCAGTACTTC
CASSSSGGAEVKNIQYF
>TRBJ1-4|.|TRBV10-2|.
TGCGCCAGAACTTGGGGGGGCGGTAAAGATGAAAAACTGTTTTTT
CARTWGGGKDEKLFF
>TRBJ2-6|.|TRBV9|.
TGTGCCAGCAGCGTAGGGTACGGGGGGGCCAACGTCCTGACTTTC
CASSVGYGGANVLTF
>TRBJ1-3|few|TRBV5-6|.
TGTGCCAGCAGCACCGGGATCTCTGGAAACACCATATATTTT
CASSTGISGNTIYF
>TRBJ2-1|.|TRBV10-3|TRBD2
TGTGCCATCAGTGACGGGACTAGCGGCTACAATGAGCAGTTCTTC
CAISDGTSGYNEQFF
>TRBJ1-1|.|TRBV7-8|TRBD1
TGTGCCAGCAGCGACAGGGGCTTTTACACTGAAGCTTTCTTT
CASSDRGFYTEAFF
>TRBJ1-5|.|TRBV12-3/TRBV12-4|.
TGTGCCAGCAGTTTAGTAGGGTACAGGGCGTACCCCCAGCATTTT
CASSLVGYRAYPQHF
>TRBJ2-6|.|TRBV14|.
TGTGCCAGCAGCCAATGGGGGAACTCTGGGGCCAACGTCCTGACTTTC
CASSQWGNSGANVLTF
>TRBJ2-1|.|TRBV6-5|TRBD2
TGTGCCAGCAGTTACTCGGGGCTAGCGGTTCCGAGCTCCTACAATGAGCAGTTCTTC
CASSYSGLAVPSSYNEQFF
>TRBJ1-4|.|TRBV6-1|.
TGTGCCAGCAGTGAAGCGCCCGGGGGCTTAGCGGCTAATGAAAAACTGTTTTTT
CASSEAPGGLAANEKLFF
>TRBJ1-4|few|TRBV5-1|.
TGCGCCAGCAGCTTGGAGGTCAGGATTTCAACTAATGAAAAACTGTTTTTT
CASSLEVRISTNEKLFF
>TRBJ2-2|.|TRBV7-7|.
TGTGCTAGCAGCACCGGGGGGCCCACCGGGGAGCTGTTTTTT
CASSTGGPTGELFF
>TRBJ2-2|.|TRBV15|TRBD1
TGTGCCACCAGCAGAGATGGGACAGGAGACCCGAACACCGGGGAGCTGTTTTTT
CATSRDGTGDPNTGELFF
>TRBJ2-7|once|TRBV27|.
TGTGCCAGCAGTTGGGCCCAGGGAGGCTACGAGCAGTACTTC
CASSWAQGGYEQYF
>TRBJ1-1|.|TRBV7-9|TRBD1
TGTGCCAGCAGCGCACAGGGGGCGCGCACTGAAGCTTTCTTT
CASSAQGARTEAFF
>TRBJ2-5|.|TRBV9|.
TGTGCCAGCAGCTCTAGTCTACGGGGGCGGAAGGAGACCCAGTACTTC
CASSSSLRGRKETQYF
>TRBJ2-7|.|TRBV4-2|.
TGTGCCAGCAGCCAGTCTTCTGGCTCCTACGAGCAGTACTTC
CASSQSSGSYEQYF
>TRBJ2-5|few|TRBV19|TRBD2
TGTGCCAGTAGCAGTCCCCCAGGGAGGGCCAAGAGAACCCAGTACTTC
CASSSPPGRAKRTQYF
>TRBJ1-2|.|TRBV4-1|.
TGCGCCAGCAGCCAAGAAGCAACGGGGACTAAAGCGGACTATGGCTACACCTTC
CASSQEATGTKADYGYTF
>TRBJ2-1|.|TRBV28|.
TGTGCCAGCAGTCCAAACCCGGGACACACAGAAAATTACAATGAGCAGTTCTTC
CASSPNPGHTENYNEQFF
>TRBJ1-1|.|TRBV9|.
TGTGCCAGCAGCGTCTTCGGGACCGAAGGAAAAGCTTTCTTT
CASSVFGTEGKAFF
>TRBJ1-1|.|TRBV7-9|TRBD1
TGTGCCAGCAGCTTCGGACAGGCTAGGGAAGCTTTCTTT
CASSFGQAREAFF
>TRBJ2-2|.|TRBV10-3|TRBD1
TGTGCCATCAGTGACGGGACAGAGCTCACCGGGGAGCTGTTTTTT
CAISDGTELTGELFF
>TRBJ1-1|.|TRBV7-9|TRBD1
TGTGCCAGCTGGGACAGAAAGATGAACACTGAAGCTTTCTTT
CASWDRKMNTEAFF
>TRBJ2-4|.|TRBV7-2|TRBD1
TGTGCCAGCAGCTTCCCACAGGGGGGCAAAAACATTCAGTACTTC
CASSFPQGGKNIQYF
>TRBJ2-3|many|TRBV7-9|.
TGTGCCAGCAGCGCCGGGACTTTGAGCACAGATACGCAGTATTTT
CASSAGTLSTDTQYF
>TRBJ1-5|.|TRBV10-3|.
TGTGCCATCAGTGAGTCGGAGGGAAGTCAGTCCCAGCATTTT
CAISESEGSQSQHF
>TRBJ1-6|few|TRBV2|.
TGTGCCAGCAGTGAAGCGGGCAGGAGACAGATCCATGGGACCTCACCCCTCCACTTT
CASSEAGRRQIHGTSPLHF
>TRBJ2-3|few|TRBV14|.
TGTGCCAGCAGCCCCCACGCCAGCACAGATACGCAGTATTTT
CASSPHASTDTQYF
>TRBJ1-1|few|TRBV7-9|.
TGTGCCAGTCTACACGGACAGACGAACACTGAAGCTTTCTTT
CASLHGQTNTEAFF
>TRBJ2-1|few|TRBV6-2/TRBV6-3|TRBD1
TGTGCCAGCAGTTACACCACAAGGACAGGGGCCGTAGAGCAGTTCTTC
CASSYTTRTGAVEQFF
>TRBJ2-5|few|TRBV7-8|.
TGTGCCAGCAGACGCCCGGGGGGCGAGACCCAGTACTTC
CASRRPGGETQYF
>TRBJ1-5|many|TRBV12-3/TRBV12-4|TRBD1
TGTGCCAGCAGTTGGACAGGGGATCAGCCCCAGCATTTT
CASSWTGDQPQHF
>TRBJ2-3|few|TRBV7-2|TRBD1
TGTGCCAGCAGCACAAGACCCGGGACAGGTTTCACAGATACGCAGTATTTT
CASSTRPGTGFTDTQYF
>TRBJ2-3|few|TRBV28|.
TGTGCCAGCAGTTTGACAGCTTACACAGATACGCAGTATTTT
CASSLTAYTDTQYF
>TRBJ2-3|many|TRBV12-3/TRBV12-4|TRBD2
TGTGCCAGCAGTTCGACTAGCGGGGGGCCGTCGTCGGGCACAGATACGCAGTATTTT
CASSSTSGGPSSGTDTQYF
>TRBJ2-1|.|TRBV24-1|.
TGTGCCACCAGTGGGGGAGGGGGCCAACACAATGAGCAGTTCTTC
CATSGGGGQHNEQFF
>TRBJ1-1|few|TRBV10-3|.
TGTGCCATCAGTGAAATCAAAACTGAAGCTTTCTTT
CAISEIKTEAFF
>TRBJ1-1|once|TRBV6-8|.
TGTGCCGGCAGTTACTCGAGAGGGATGGGTGAAGCTTTCTTT
CAGSYSRGMGEAFF
>TRBJ2-2|few|TRBV11-3|.
TGTGCCAGCAGCCCGGTGAGGGGGGTAAAGGCCGGGGAGCTGTTTTTT
CASSPVRGVKAGELFF
>TRBJ1-4|.|TRBV3-1|.
TGTGCCAGCAGCCAAGCCGGGTTGAACGGAAAACTGTTTTTT
CASSQAGLNGKLFF
>TRBJ2-2|.|TRBV18|.
TGTGCCAGCTCAGGCGCGGGGCCTGTCGGGGAGCTGTTTTTT
CASSGAGPVGELFF